This T cell receptor (beta chain) is from a study of blood T cell repertoires in COVID-19. Original methodology: Estimated nucleated cell counts came from reference gene primer amplification. The method was immunoSEQ multiplex PCR; TCRdb's version includes in-frame clones alone and lacks a portion of them. The V and J calls and clone size are taken from that table; D and trimming were inferred from the DNA. The sample has around 250,000 clones, about four fifths seen once. Individuals drawn from under 30 US areas were roughly 18 to 95 years old. In assigning cohorts, the study relied on participant-reported clinical history. Two negative PCRs, clearance, or symptom resolution had been documented for recovered Cohort 3 donors. Sequenced material: PBMCs or T cells enriched from blood (not recorded which). The clonotype comes from a man aged 50-59 years who had recovered from COVID-19.

CDR3 DNA sequence: TGTGCCAGCAGTCCTCCCCCGGGACAGAAGCAGTACTTC. It codes for CASSPPPGQKQYF. The rearrangement links TRBV28 to TRBJ2-7; TRBD1 matches 7 bases. The CDR3 has 13 residues. V shed 5 bases, J shed 8 bases, and the junction held 9 bases outside the gene matches. CDR1 MDHEN and CDR2 SYDVKM come from the germline V gene.